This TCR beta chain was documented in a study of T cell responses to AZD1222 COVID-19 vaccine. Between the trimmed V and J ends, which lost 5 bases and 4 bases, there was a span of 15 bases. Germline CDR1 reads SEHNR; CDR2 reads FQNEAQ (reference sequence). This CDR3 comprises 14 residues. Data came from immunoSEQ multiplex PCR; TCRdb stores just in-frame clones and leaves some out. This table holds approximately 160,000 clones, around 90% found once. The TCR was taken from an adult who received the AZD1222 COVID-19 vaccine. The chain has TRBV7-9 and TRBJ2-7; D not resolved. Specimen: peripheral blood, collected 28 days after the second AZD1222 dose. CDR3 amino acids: CASSPPAAKYEQYF. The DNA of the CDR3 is TGTGCCAGCAGCCCCCCCGCCGCCAAGTACGAGCAGTACTTC.